Presented here are 27 T cell receptor beta chains from one specimen sequenced in a study of PD-L1 blockade in urothelial cancer. TCRdb's table, derived via immunoSEQ multiplex PCR, lists solely in-frame clones and lacks some. The sample includes roughly 45,000 clones, roughly 78% of them seen just once. Specified time point: peripheral blood 6 weeks after treatment start. The sequences come from PBMCs, collected around atezolizumab (anti-PD-L1) treatment. These receptors were obtained from a man aged 60-69 years with urothelial cancer.

This clone came up once. The CDR3 coding sequence is TGCGCCAGCAGCCTACTAGCGGGGGGTTATGATACGCAGTATTTT. Protein sequence: CASSLLAGGYDTQYF. V and J are TRBV5-1 and TRBJ2-3, with 12 nucleotides matching TRBD2. Unmatched junction bases numbered 6, after V lost 4 bases and J lost 6 bases. Germline V gives CDR1 SGHRS, CDR2 YFSETQ. The CDR3 has 15 residues.

This clone showed up just once. J is TRBJ1-4 and V is TRBV6-5; D unresolved. This CDR3 region has 14 residues. Germline V lookup: CDR1 MNHEY, CDR2 SVGAGI. Trimming took off 4 bases at V and 5 bases at J, with 11 bases between the two ends. CDR3 sequence reads: CASSWVPGNEKLFF. The CDR3, as DNA: TGTGCCAGCAGTTGGGTACCCGGGAATGAAAAACTGTTTTTT.

The chain recombines TRBV5-6 with TRBJ1-2; D is unclear. The germline V gene encodes CDR1 SGHDT and CDR2 YYEEEE. Trimming removed 2 bases at V and 2 bases at J, with 7 bases between. This CDR3 is built from 13 residues. The CDR3 DNA is TGTGCCAGCAGCTTAGAGGAGAACTATGGCTACACCTTC. Encoded protein: CASSLEENYGYTF.

This rearrangement joins TRBV9 to TRBJ2-1, with D perhaps matching TRBD2 (5 bases). The CDR3 length is 13 residues. Per germline, CDR1 SGDLS and CDR2 YYNGEE. Trimming removed 6 bases from V and 6 bases from J, with 13 bases in between. CDR3: CASNIGSGNEQFF. The CDR3 DNA reads TGTGCCAGCAACATAGGGAGCGGCAATGAGCAGTTCTTC.

The rearrangement uses TRBV6-4 and TRBJ1-1; 9 bases agree with TRBD1. V lost 5 bases and J lost 5; bases outside the gene matches: 3. The length of the CDR3 is 13 residues. Germline assignment: CDR1 MRHNA and CDR2 SNTAGT. The CDR3 coding sequence is TGTGCCAGCAGTCGGACAGGGGAGACTGAAGCTTTCTTT. Its protein is CASSRTGETEAFF.

This clone was counted a few times. V gene TRBV19 combines with J gene TRBJ2-5; D is undetermined. Per germline, CDR1 LNHDA and CDR2 SQIVND (reference sequence). CDR3 size: 13 residues. V dropped 5 bases and J dropped 5 bases, with 12 bases sitting between them. The CDR3 DNA reads TGTGCCAGTAGTTCATTAGCAGCGGAGACCCAGTACTTC. Translation gives CASSSLAAETQYF. Full variable domain (missing parts from reference TRBV19 and TRBJ2-5): DGGITQSPKYLFRKEGQNVTLSCEQNLNHDAMYWYRQDPGQGLRLIYYSQIVNDFQKGDIAEGYSVSREKKESFPLTVTSAQKNPTAFYLCASSSLAAETQYFGPGTRLLVL.

V is TRBV5-4 and J is TRBJ2-5, with D perhaps TRBD2 (6 bases). V lost 4 bases and J 4 bases, leaving 11 bases between the germline ends. The CDR3 has 13 amino acids. The germline V gene encodes CDR1 SGHNT and CDR2 YYREEE (reference sequence). In DNA form, the CDR3 reads TGTGCCAGCAGCAATAGGGAGGTAGAGACCCAGTACTTC. This gives the protein CASSNREVETQYF.

This chain links TRBV2 with TRBJ2-2, with 13 bases that match TRBD2. This CDR3 is 17 amino acids long. In germline, CDR1 is SNHLY, CDR2 FYNNEI. V lost 9 bases, J lost 0 bases, and 7 bases stayed unmatched. The CDR3 protein is CASARLAGGANTGELFF. In DNA form, the CDR3 reads TGTGCCAGTGCCCGACTAGCGGGGGGCGCGAACACCGGGGAGCTGTTTTTT.

The V and J genes are TRBV5-6 and TRBJ2-1; D remains ambiguous. Trimming shortened V by 0 bases and J by 8 bases, and 6 bases separated the two germline ends. Per the germline V gene, CDR1 is SGHDT and CDR2 is YYEEEE. The CDR3 has 12 residues. The DNA for the CDR3 is TGTGCCAGCAGCTTGGGACGGGATGAGCAGTTCTTC. This codes for CASSLGRDEQFF.

The CDR3 sequence is CASSLRVGNIQYF. The CDR3 DNA reads as TGTGCCAGCAGCTTACGGGTTGGGAACATTCAGTACTTC. The J gene is TRBJ2-4, the V gene TRBV11-2; D unclear. The CDR3 consists of 13 residues. V was cut by 2 bases and J by 7 bases, with 9 bases left in between. Germline values: CDR1 SGHAT, CDR2 FQNNGV.

The CDR3 loop is CASSLAGLGTDTQYF. The CDR3 DNA reads as TGCGCCAGCAGCTTGGCGGGGTTGGGCACAGATACGCAGTATTTT. The chain couples TRBV5-1 to TRBJ2-3; a possible D gene is TRBD2 (5 bases). Germline CDR1 is SGHRS and CDR2 is YFSETQ. CDR3 length: 15 residues. V lost 0 bases, J lost 1 base, and 9 bases lay in between.

The gene calls are TRBV11-2 and TRBJ2-2, with TRBD2 as a possible D gene (5 bases). Germline V CDR1 and CDR2: SGHAT, FQNNGV. The CDR3 is made up of 16 amino acids. V lost 4 bases and J lost 4, with 16 bases in between. The CDR3 DNA reads TGTGCCAGCAGCTCCCGGGCCTCAGGAGGCACCGGGGAGCTGTTTTTT. Protein sequence: CASSSRASGGTGELFF.

The chain carries TRBV9 and TRBJ2-5; tentative D call: TRBD1 (5 bases). The germline CDR1 and CDR2 sequences are SGDLS and YYNGEE. The V and J ends lost 6 bases and 3 bases respectively, with 12 bases between them. CDR3 length: 13 amino acids. In DNA form, the CDR3 reads TGTGCCAGCAATTGGCAGGGTGAAGAGACCCAGTACTTC. Amino acids: CASNWQGEETQYF. Filled out from reference TRBV9 and TRBJ2-5, the complete variable domain reads DSGVTQTPKHLITATGQRVTLRCSPRSGDLSVYWYQQSLDQGLQFLIQYYNGEERAKGNILERFSAQQFPDLHSELNLSSLELGDSALYFCASNWQGEETQYFGPGTRLLVL.

This sequence joins TRBV5-1 and TRBJ1-1, with a tentative D call TRBD1 (6 bases). V was clipped by 4 bases and J by 0 bases, with 13 bases between them. CDR3 length equals 15 residues. Germline CDR1 and CDR2: SGHRS and YFSETQ. The CDR3 DNA is TGCGCCAGCAGCAGGTCAGGGGACCTGAACACTGAAGCTTTCTTT. Its protein is CASSRSGDLNTEAFF.

J is TRBJ1-2 and V is TRBV2; 7 bases agree with TRBD1. Germline-derived CDR1 and CDR2 are SNHLY and FYNNEI. The CDR3 contains 13 residues. V lost 5 bases and J lost 4; bases outside the gene matches: 4. DNA for the CDR3: TGTGCCAGCAGTTCCGGGACAGTCTATGGCTACACCTTC. Amino acid sequence: CASSSGTVYGYTF. The full variable domain, with the rest looked up from reference TRBV2 and TRBJ1-2, is EPEVTQTPSHQVTQMGQEVILRCVPISNHLYFYWYRQILGQKVEFLVSFYNNEISEKSEIFDDQFSVERPDGSNFTLKIRSTKLEDSAMYFCASSSGTVYGYTFGSGTRLTVV.

This chain joins TRBV29-1 and TRBJ1-4, with TRBD1 matching 11 bases. The CDR3 is made up of 13 amino acids. V lost 5 bases, J lost 8 bases, and 4 bases stayed unmatched. In germline, CDR1 is SQVTM, CDR2 ANQGSEA. CDR3 sequence: CSVRGTGGEKLFF. The CDR3 coding sequence is TGCAGCGTTCGGGGGACAGGGGGGGAAAAACTGTTTTTT.

This clone came up a few times. The chain carries TRBV19 and TRBJ1-4, with 7 bases lining up with TRBD1. This CDR3 region has 15 residues. Germline V gene lookup returns CDR1 LNHDA and CDR2 SQIVND (reference sequence). Trimming at V came to 7 bases and at J to 5 bases, leaving 10 bases not matched to a gene. In DNA, the CDR3 is TGTGCCAGTACCACTACCGGGACAGCAAATGAAAAACTGTTTTTT. This codes for CASTTTGTANEKLFF.

The V and J genes are TRBV5-6 and TRBJ2-7; unclear D gene. Germline V CDR1 and CDR2: SGHDT, YYEEEE. This CDR3 spans 13 amino acids. Trimming pared 0 bases from V and 6 bases from J, leaving 10 bases between. CDR3 protein: CASSLAGFGEQYF. The CDR3 coding sequence is TGTGCCAGCAGCTTGGCCGGGTTCGGCGAGCAGTACTTC.

This chain uses TRBV27 with TRBJ1-1; the D is unclear. This CDR3 has 12 residues. V was clipped by 5 bases and J by 1 base, with 5 bases between them. Germline-derived CDR1 and CDR2 are MNHEY and SMNVEV (reference sequence). DNA for the CDR3: TGTGCCAGCAGTCGGGGGAACACTGAAGCTTTCTTT. Protein product: CASSRGNTEAFF.

The J gene is TRBJ2-6, the V gene TRBV6-4, with 11 bases that match TRBD2. The J segment lost 1 base and the V segment lost 4 bases, leaving 0 bases of the junction unmatched. This CDR3 has 16 residues. The V gene's germline CDR1 is MRHNA and CDR2 SNTAGT. CDR3 protein: CASSASGGSGANVLTF. The CDR3 nucleotides read TGTGCCAGCAGTGCTAGCGGGGGGTCTGGGGCCAACGTCCTGACTTTC.

The CDR3 region is CASSRKSGAGSEKLFF. CDR3 DNA sequence: TGTGCCAGCAGCCGGAAGTCAGGGGCGGGTAGTGAAAAACTGTTTTTT. The rearrangement uses TRBV5-4 and TRBJ1-4, with D perhaps TRBD1 (6 bases). V lost 4 bases and J 7 bases, leaving 20 bases between the germline ends. This CDR3 spans 16 amino acids. CDR1 and CDR2 from the germline V gene are SGHNT and YYREEE (reference sequence).

The CDR3 coding sequence is TGTGCCACCAGCAGGATAGACAGGGGCCAAGAGACCCAGTACTTC. This encodes CATSRIDRGQETQYF. The rearrangement links TRBV15 to TRBJ2-5; TRBD1 aligns across 8 bases. From germline, CDR1 is LNHNV and CDR2 YYDKDF (reference sequence). Germline trimming cut 3 bases from V and 1 base from J; bases unmatched to any gene: 4. This CDR3 has 15 residues. Combining the CDR3 with reference TRBV15 and TRBJ2-5 gives the whole variable domain DAMVIQNPRYQVTQFGKPVTLSCSQTLNHNVMYWYQQKSSQAPKLLFHYYDKDFNNEADTPDNFQSRRPNTSFCFLDIRSPGLGDTAMYLCATSRIDRGQETQYFGPGTRLLVL.

The CDR3 region is CASSSRVTGELFF. The CDR3 DNA follows: TGCGCCAGCAGCTCCAGGGTTACCGGGGAGCTGTTTTTT. The V call is TRBV4-1, the J call TRBJ2-2; D may be TRBD1 (5 bases). V was clipped by 5 bases and J by 5 bases, with 9 bases between them. The CDR3 extends over 13 amino acids. CDR1 and CDR2 (germline): MGHRA, YSYEKL.

This rearrangement joins TRBV9 to TRBJ1-2; 7 nucleotides agree with TRBD1. Germline loops: CDR1 SGDLS, CDR2 YYNGEE. The V and J ends lost 6 bases and 3 bases, in that order; junction bases with no gene match: 8. CDR3 length: 14 amino acids. CDR3 nucleotides: TGTGCCAGCACCCCAACAGGGACAGACTATGGCTACACCTTC. Its protein is CASTPTGTDYGYTF.

The V gene is TRBV7-9, the J gene TRBJ1-1; no reliable D call. Germline V gene sequence: CDR1 SEHNR, CDR2 FQNEAQ (reference sequence). Between the trimmed V and J ends, which lost 1 base and 4 bases, there was a span of 13 bases. The CDR3 is 15 residues long. The CDR3 here is CASSLETGSGTEAFF. DNA for the CDR3: TGTGCCAGCAGCTTAGAGACGGGGAGTGGCACTGAAGCTTTCTTT.

This clone was counted between two and nine times. In nucleotides, the CDR3 is TGTGCCAGCAGTTATCACGGGACAGGGAGCTCTAACTATGGCTACACCTTC. This sequence encodes CASSYHGTGSSNYGYTF. The rearrangement links TRBV28 to TRBJ1-2; TRBD1 matches 9 bases. The CDR3 consists of 17 residues. V shed 4 bases and J 0 bases; nucleotides not matched to a gene: 9. Germline assignment: CDR1 MDHEN and CDR2 SYDVKM.

The chain carries TRBV6-6 and TRBJ1-2, with TRBD1 matching 7 bases. The trim removed 5 bases at V and 1 base at J, leaving 7 bases unmatched. The germline V gene has CDR1 MNHNY and CDR2 SVGAGI (reference sequence). The CDR3 extends over 15 amino acids. DNA for the CDR3: TGTGCCAGCAGTACCCCCGGGACAGTTAACTATGGCTACACCTTC. It encodes CASSTPGTVNYGYTF.